This T cell receptor beta chain originates from a study of response to subunit inactivated influenza vaccine. Study results and limitations: Authors suggested each seasonal flu vaccination may recruit only limited numbers of new T cells.

The CDR3 has 14 amino acids. With V trimmed by 5 bases and J by 7 bases, 6 bases remained unmatched. Germline CDR1 reads SEHNR; CDR2 reads FQNEAQ (reference sequence). TCRdb reanalysed the RT-PCR reads using MiXCR and keeps one entry per CDR3 protein. The sample comprises around 540,000 distinct CDR3 sequences, 10% to 15% of which are singletons, and roughly a tenth rests with the top ten. This clonotype came up many times. Antigen unknown. This specimen consisted of PBMCs from blood, obtained on the day of vaccination. The sequence was obtained from a man aged 45-65 years who received an inactivated influenza vaccine. V usage is TRBV7-9 and J usage is TRBJ2-2, with 8 bases fitting TRBD1. For the CDR3, the DNA is TGTGCCAGCAGCCCGGGACAGGCGGTCGGGGAGCTGTTTTTT. Translating gives CASSPGQAVGELFF.